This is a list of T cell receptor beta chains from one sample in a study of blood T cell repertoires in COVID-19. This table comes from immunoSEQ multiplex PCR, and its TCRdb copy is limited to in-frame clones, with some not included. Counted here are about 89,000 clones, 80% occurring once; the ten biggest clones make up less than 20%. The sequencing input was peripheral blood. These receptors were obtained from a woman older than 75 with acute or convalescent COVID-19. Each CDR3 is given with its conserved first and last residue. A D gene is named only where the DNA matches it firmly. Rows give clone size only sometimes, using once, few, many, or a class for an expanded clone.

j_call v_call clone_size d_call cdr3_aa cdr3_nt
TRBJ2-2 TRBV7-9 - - CASSPLEAPNTGELFF TGTGCCAGCAGCCCCCTAGAAGCCCCTAACACCGGGGAGCTGTTTTTT
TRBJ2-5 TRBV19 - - CASSVDGSQTQYF TGTGCCAGTAGTGTGGACGGGAGCCAGACCCAGTACTTC
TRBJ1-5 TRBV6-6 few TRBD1 CASSTGGGQPQHF TGTGCCAGCAGTACAGGGGGAGGTCAGCCCCAGCATTTT
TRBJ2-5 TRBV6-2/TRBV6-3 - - CASSYSRVVETQYF TGTGCCAGCAGTTACTCACGGGTAGTGGAGACCCAGTACTTC
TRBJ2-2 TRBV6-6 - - CASSYRASLNTGELFF TGTGCCAGCAGTTACCGCGCAAGCCTAAACACCGGGGAGCTGTTTTTT
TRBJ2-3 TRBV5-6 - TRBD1 CASSLVGDRGEFTDTQYF TGTGCCAGCAGCTTGGTGGGGGACAGGGGGGAATTCACAGATACGCAGTATTTT
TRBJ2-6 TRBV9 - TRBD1 CASSVGSGTGDSGANVLTF TGTGCCAGCAGCGTAGGTTCCGGGACAGGAGACTCTGGGGCCAACGTCCTGACTTTC
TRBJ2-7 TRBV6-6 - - CASSYRVAGVHEQYF TGTGCCAGCAGTTACCGCGTTGCAGGGGTCCACGAGCAGTACTTC
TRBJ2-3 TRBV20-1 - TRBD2 CSASPSGRAGDTQYF TGCAGTGCTAGTCCTAGCGGGAGGGCCGGAGATACGCAGTATTTT
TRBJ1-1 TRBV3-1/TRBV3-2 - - CASSQEVQNTEAFF TGTGCCAGCAGCCAAGAGGTACAGAACACTGAAGCTTTCTTT
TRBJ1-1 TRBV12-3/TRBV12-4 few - CASRRMNGEAFF TGTGCCAGCAGGAGAATGAACGGTGAAGCTTTCTTT
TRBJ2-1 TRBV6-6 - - CASSSKDSGYNEQFF TGTGCCAGCAGTTCTAAGGATTCGGGTTACAATGAGCAGTTCTTC
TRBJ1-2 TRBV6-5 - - CASGTHGGYGYTF TGTGCCAGCGGGACCCACGGGGGATATGGCTACACCTTC
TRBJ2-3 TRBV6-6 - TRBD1 CASSPTGGIDTQYF TGTGCCAGCAGCCCGACAGGGGGGATAGATACGCAGTATTTT
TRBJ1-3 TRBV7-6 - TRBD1 CASSPTGGSSGNTIYF TGTGCCAGCAGCCCGACAGGGGGTAGTTCTGGAAACACCATATATTTT
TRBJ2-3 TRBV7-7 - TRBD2 CASSSGGTSGTDTQYF TGTGCCAGCAGCTCGGGGGGGACTAGCGGCACAGATACGCAGTATTTT
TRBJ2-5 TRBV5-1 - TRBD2 CASSSGLASPSYF TGCGCCAGCAGCTCTGGACTAGCGAGCCCCTCGTACTTC
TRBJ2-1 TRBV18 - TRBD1 CASSPPLGTGVGEQFF TGTGCCAGCTCACCCCCACTTGGGACAGGGGTCGGTGAGCAGTTCTTC
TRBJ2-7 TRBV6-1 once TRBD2 CASSEGLAGAYEQYF TGTGCCAGCAGTGAAGGACTAGCGGGGGCCTACGAGCAGTACTTC
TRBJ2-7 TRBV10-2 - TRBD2 CASKAGAYEQYF TGCGCCAGCAAAGCGGGGGCCTACGAGCAGTACTTC
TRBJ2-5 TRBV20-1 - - CSARWRETQYF TGCAGTGCTCGTTGGCGGGAGACCCAGTACTTC
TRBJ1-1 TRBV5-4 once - CASSLNGQLNTEAFF TGTGCCAGCAGCTTGAATGGGCAGTTGAACACTGAAGCTTTCTTT
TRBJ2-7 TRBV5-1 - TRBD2 CASSLSLSTSDSLRYEQYF TGCGCCAGCAGCTTGTCCCTAAGCACTAGCGATTCCCTTAGGTACGAGCAGTACTTC
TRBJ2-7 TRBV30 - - CAWSNDISYEQYF TGTGCCTGGAGTAATGACATCTCCTACGAGCAGTACTTC
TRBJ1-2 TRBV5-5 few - CASSLSGNYGYTF TGTGCCAGCAGCTTGTCGGGGAACTATGGCTACACCTTC
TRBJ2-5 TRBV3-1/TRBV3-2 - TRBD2 CASSQHPSGQETQYF TGTGCCAGCAGCCAGCATCCTAGCGGCCAAGAGACCCAGTACTTC
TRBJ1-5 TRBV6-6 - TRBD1 CASSSGQGANQPQHF TGTGCCAGCAGTTCCGGACAGGGGGCGAATCAGCCCCAGCATTTT
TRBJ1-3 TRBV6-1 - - CASSEVAVVSGNTIYF TGTGCCAGCAGTGAAGTGGCGGTTGTCTCTGGAAACACCATATATTTT
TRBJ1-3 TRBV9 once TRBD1 CASSVTGQGNGNTIYF TGTGCCAGCAGCGTAACCGGACAGGGGAATGGAAACACCATATATTTT
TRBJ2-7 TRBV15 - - CATSRAGSSAYEQYF TGTGCCACCAGCAGAGCAGGGTCCAGCGCCTACGAGCAGTACTTC
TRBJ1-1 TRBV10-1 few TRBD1 CANLDRGNTEAFF TGCGCCAACTTGGACAGGGGGAACACTGAAGCTTTCTTT
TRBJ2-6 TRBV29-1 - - CSVGGIGQNAGANVLTF TGCAGCGTTGGAGGCATCGGTCAGAACGCTGGGGCCAACGTCCTGACTTTC
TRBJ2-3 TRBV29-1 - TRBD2 CSVDASGVTDTQYF TGCAGCGTTGATGCTAGCGGGGTCACAGATACGCAGTATTTT
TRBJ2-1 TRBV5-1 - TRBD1 CASSLGAGGLDEQFF TGCGCCAGCAGCTTGGGTGCAGGGGGATTGGATGAGCAGTTCTTC
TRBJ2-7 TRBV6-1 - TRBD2 CASSEAASGGVYEQYF TGTGCCAGCAGTGAAGCTGCTAGCGGGGGGGTCTACGAGCAGTACTTC
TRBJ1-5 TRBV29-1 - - CSGEEPGDQPQHF TGCAGCGGTGAAGAACCAGGGGATCAGCCCCAGCATTTT
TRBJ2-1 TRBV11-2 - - CASSPTGTFYNEQFF TGTGCCAGCAGCCCAACAGGAACCTTCTACAATGAGCAGTTCTTC
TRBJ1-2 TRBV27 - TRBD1 CASSLAAWAGQGPYGYTF TGTGCCAGCTCCCTCGCCGCTTGGGCGGGACAGGGACCCTATGGCTACACCTTC
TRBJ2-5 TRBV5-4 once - CASSLRLAQETQYF TGTGCCAGCAGCTTGAGGTTAGCCCAAGAGACCCAGTACTTC
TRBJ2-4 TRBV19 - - CATPWGRVAKNIQYF TGTGCTACACCTTGGGGCCGAGTAGCCAAAAACATTCAGTACTTC
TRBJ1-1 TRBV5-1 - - CASSPGHTRTNTEAFF TGCGCCAGCAGCCCAGGACATACAAGAACCAACACTGAAGCTTTCTTT
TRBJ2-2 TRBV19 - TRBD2 CATLPSGLTGRGELFF TGTGCCACTCTCCCGTCGGGGTTAACCGGGAGGGGGGAGCTGTTTTTT
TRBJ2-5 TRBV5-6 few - CASSTGGGQETQYF TGTGCCAGCAGCACAGGGGGGGGGCAAGAGACCCAGTACTTC
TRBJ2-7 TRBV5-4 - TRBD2 CASSTGGGASYEQYF TGTGCCAGCAGTACGGGCGGGGGGGCTTCCTACGAGCAGTACTTC
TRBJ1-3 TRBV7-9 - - CASSVARGSGNTIYF TGTGCCAGCAGTGTAGCCAGGGGCTCTGGAAACACCATATATTTT
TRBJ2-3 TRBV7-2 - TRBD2 CASSFWGRGTDTQYF TGTGCCAGCAGCTTCTGGGGGAGGGGCACAGATACGCAGTATTTT
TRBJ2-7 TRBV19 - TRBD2 CASSTLSSGSGRRQYF TGTGCCAGTAGTACCCTTTCTAGCGGGAGTGGTAGGAGGCAGTACTTC
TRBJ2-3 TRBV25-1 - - CASSEYPRRGADTQYF TGTGCCAGCAGTGAATATCCCCGGAGGGGAGCAGATACGCAGTATTTT
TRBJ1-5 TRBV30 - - CAGSGGSNQPQHF TGTGCCGGGTCAGGCGGGAGCAATCAGCCCCAGCATTTT
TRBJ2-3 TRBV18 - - CASSPPGSDTQYF TGTGCCAGCTCACCACCCGGGAGTGATACGCAGTATTTT
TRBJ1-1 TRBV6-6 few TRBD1 CARTGGLNTEAFF TGTGCCAGGACAGGGGGATTGAACACTGAAGCTTTCTTT
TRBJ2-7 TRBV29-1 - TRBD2 CSGKGTSGGLSYEQYF TGCAGCGGTAAGGGGACTAGCGGGGGACTCTCCTACGAGCAGTACTTC
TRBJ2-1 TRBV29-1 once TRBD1 CSYTEEGQGYNEQFF TGCAGCTATACAGAAGAGGGACAGGGGTACAATGAGCAGTTCTTC
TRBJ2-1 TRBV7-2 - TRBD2 CASRLRGDNYNEQFF TGTGCCAGCAGATTGCGGGGGGACAACTACAATGAGCAGTTCTTC
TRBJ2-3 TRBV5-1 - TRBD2 CASSAWEGGDTQYF TGCGCCAGCAGCGCTTGGGAGGGCGGGGATACGCAGTATTTT